The rows below give T cell receptor beta chains drawn from one sample of a study of CD8+ T cells in alopecia areata. The assay was immunoSEQ multiplex PCR, and TCRdb's table has in-frame clones only and misses some. The table shows over 70,000 clones, with around two thirds occurring only once. Sequenced material: CD8+ T cells sorted from blood, taken at week 24, from a patient treated with tofacitinib. These receptors all come from a human donor with alopecia areata. The CDR3 runs from the conserved cysteine through the conserved F or W. The D gene is left open where the match is weak. Size values are once, few and many counts, or a class for expanded clones, and some rows have none.

j_call clone_size d_call v_call cdr3_aa cdr3_nt
TRBJ1-5 . . TRBV27 CASSSLGPGGGQPQHF TGTGCCAGCAGTTCGTTGGGACCGGGAGGGGGTCAGCCCCAGCATTTT
TRBJ2-1 once TRBD2 TRBV27 CASSLSTSGSRREQFF TGTGCCAGCAGTTTATCTACTAGCGGGAGTCGTCGTGAGCAGTTCTTC
TRBJ2-7 . . TRBV6-5 CASSYVPGSDEQYF TGTGCCAGCAGTTACGTGCCAGGGTCCGACGAGCAGTACTTC
TRBJ1-1 . . TRBV4-2 CASSQDFLGGGTEAFF TGTGCCAGCAGCCAAGATTTTCTAGGGGGGGGCACTGAAGCTTTCTTT
TRBJ2-1 . TRBD2 TRBV7-2 CASSPGPPAGDSNEQFF TGTGCCAGCAGCCCAGGACCTCCAGCGGGAGACAGTAATGAGCAGTTCTTC
TRBJ2-1 . . TRBV5-6 CASSLGRGYNEQFF TGTGCCAGCAGCTTAGGTCGAGGCTACAATGAGCAGTTCTTC
TRBJ1-2 . . TRBV7-9 CASSLQGSYGYTF TGTGCCAGCAGCTTACAGGGTTCCTATGGCTACACCTTC
TRBJ2-5 . . TRBV5-1 CASSAETFQETQYF TGCGCCAGCAGCGCGGAAACTTTCCAAGAGACCCAGTACTTC
TRBJ1-5 once . TRBV5-6 CASSLSAGSNQPQHF TGTGCCAGCAGCTTGAGTGCCGGCAGCAATCAGCCCCAGCATTTT
TRBJ1-4 . . TRBV4-2 CASSDGLNEKLFF TGTGCCAGCTCGGACGGGCTTAATGAAAAACTGTTTTTT
TRBJ2-1 once . TRBV7-6 CASSLDSPQGGYNEQFF TGTGCCAGCAGCTTAGATAGTCCTCAGGGGGGCTACAATGAGCAGTTCTTC
TRBJ1-2 many TRBD1 TRBV27 CASSTTGTGSANYGYTF TGTGCCAGCAGTACCACCGGGACAGGGAGTGCTAACTATGGCTACACCTTC
TRBJ2-3 . TRBD2 TRBV7-9 CASRQLAESTDTQYF TGTGCCAGCAGGCAACTAGCGGAGAGCACAGATACGCAGTATTTT
TRBJ2-1 . TRBD1 TRBV5-6 CASSLDGTAYNEQFF TGTGCCAGCAGCTTGGACGGGACAGCTTACAATGAGCAGTTCTTC
TRBJ2-7 . TRBD2 TRBV4-1 CASGQLAGVLYEQYF TGCGCCAGCGGACAACTAGCGGGGGTCCTCTACGAGCAGTACTTC
TRBJ1-2 . . TRBV7-9 CASSLNTPTIYGYTF TGTGCCAGCAGCCTTAACACCCCCACTATTTATGGCTACACCTTC
TRBJ2-5 . TRBD2 TRBV30 CAWSPNTSGSGTQYF TGTGCCTGGAGTCCGAATACTAGCGGCTCGGGGACCCAGTACTTC
TRBJ2-3 . . TRBV9 CASSVGADTQYF TGTGCCAGCAGCGTAGGAGCAGATACGCAGTATTTT
TRBJ1-1 . . TRBV12-5 CASGLGLGRNTEAFF TGTGCTAGTGGTTTGGGACTAGGACGGAACACTGAAGCTTTCTTT
TRBJ1-1 . . TRBV2 CASSETVQRRTEAFF TGTGCCAGCAGTGAAACTGTACAGAGGAGGACTGAAGCTTTCTTT
TRBJ1-1 few . TRBV5-1 CASSPWAGGNTEAFF TGCGCCAGCAGCCCATGGGCCGGGGGGAACACTGAAGCTTTCTTT
TRBJ2-5 . TRBD1 TRBV6-5 CASSLGQGWETQYF TGTGCCAGCAGTTTGGGACAGGGGTGGGAGACCCAGTACTTC
TRBJ2-5 . TRBD2 TRBV6-1 CASSELAGVQETQYF TGTGCCAGCAGTGAACTAGCGGGAGTCCAAGAGACCCAGTACTTC
TRBJ2-5 . TRBD2 TRBV7-2 CASSLATELAGVWETQYF TGTGCCAGCAGCTTAGCGACCGAACTAGCGGGAGTATGGGAGACCCAGTACTTC
TRBJ2-3 . . TRBV4-1 CASSQWGTDTQYF TGCGCCAGCAGCCAATGGGGCACAGATACGCAGTATTTT
TRBJ2-6 . . TRBV9 CASRDPRQFSGANVLTF TGTGCCAGCAGAGACCCCAGACAGTTTTCTGGGGCCAACGTCCTGACTTTC
TRBJ2-5 . . TRBV7-9 CASSLASAGQETQYF TGTGCCAGCAGCTTAGCGTCGGCAGGGCAAGAGACCCAGTACTTC
TRBJ2-3 many . TRBV21-1 CASSARQGTDTQYF TGTGCCAGCAGCGCTCGACAGGGGACAGATACGCAGTATTTT
TRBJ2-7 . . TRBV4-1 CASSQEGGPSYEQYF TGCGCCAGCAGCCAAGAGGGGGGTCCCTCCTACGAGCAGTACTTC
TRBJ1-1 . . TRBV19 CASTLWGYMNTEAFF TGTGCCAGCACCTTATGGGGATACATGAACACTGAAGCTTTCTTT
TRBJ2-3 . TRBD2 TRBV5-6 CASSWGTSGSTDTQYF TGTGCCAGCAGCTGGGGCACTAGCGGGAGCACAGATACGCAGTATTTT
TRBJ1-5 . . TRBV7-9 CASSLGWTVGNQPQHF TGTGCCAGCAGCTTGGGGTGGACGGTCGGCAATCAGCCCCAGCATTTT
TRBJ2-1 . TRBD2 TRBV29-1 CSANGLAGSISYNEQFF TGCAGCGCGAACGGACTAGCGGGATCGATCTCCTACAATGAGCAGTTCTTC
TRBJ1-1 once TRBD1 TRBV25-1 CASSETGTEAFF TGTGCCAGCAGTGAGACAGGGACTGAAGCTTTCTTT
TRBJ2-3 . TRBD2 TRBV4-1 CASSQGLAGGTSGDTQYF TGCGCCAGCAGCCAAGGCCTAGCGGGGGGGACATCGGGAGATACGCAGTATTTT
TRBJ2-7 . TRBD1 TRBV4-3 CASSQSGQGSYEQYF TGCGCCAGCAGCCAATCGGGACAGGGCTCCTACGAGCAGTACTTC
TRBJ1-5 . . TRBV27 CASSPGARGGLQPQHF TGTGCCAGCAGTCCGGGCGCTCGGGGGGGCCTTCAGCCCCAGCATTTT
TRBJ1-5 . . TRBV2 CASSSGRTSNQPQHF TGTGCCAGCAGTAGCGGTAGAACTAGCAATCAGCCCCAGCATTTT
TRBJ1-2 few . TRBV4-3 CASSRTRDGTYGYTF TGCGCCAGCAGCCGCACTCGGGACGGAACCTATGGCTACACCTTC
TRBJ2-6 . TRBD1 TRBV7-8 CASSKGASGANVLTF TGTGCCAGCAGCAAGGGGGCCTCTGGGGCCAACGTCCTGACTTTC
TRBJ2-4 . . TRBV2 CASSNPILAKNIQYF TGTGCCAGCAGTAACCCGATATTAGCCAAAAACATTCAGTACTTC
TRBJ2-1 few TRBD1 TRBV7-2 CASSPRGLSHNEQFF TGTGCCAGCAGCCCCAGGGGGCTTTCCCACAATGAGCAGTTCTTC
TRBJ1-1 . . TRBV4-1 CASSQVRGGNTEAFF TGCGCCAGCAGCCAAGTAAGGGGAGGGAACACTGAAGCTTTCTTT
TRBJ2-2 once . TRBV5-4 CASSMDLQGVSNTGELFF TGTGCCAGCAGCATGGATCTACAGGGTGTGTCGAACACCGGGGAGCTGTTTTTT
TRBJ2-7 few . TRBV5-1 CASSWGRPTDEQYF TGCGCCAGCAGCTGGGGACGACCGACGGACGAGCAGTACTTC
TRBJ1-2 . . TRBV13 CAGSLEDYGYTF TGTGCCGGCAGCTTAGAGGACTATGGCTACACCTTC
TRBJ2-7 once TRBD2 TRBV9 CASSVGLAGGDEQYF TGTGCCAGCAGCGTAGGGCTAGCGGGGGGCGACGAGCAGTACTTC
TRBJ2-1 few TRBD2 TRBV4-1 CASSQVIAGAHNEQFF TGCGCCAGCAGCCAAGTGATAGCGGGGGCTCACAATGAGCAGTTCTTC
TRBJ1-1 . . TRBV4-1 CASSQDFAGAGEAFF TGCGCCAGCAGCCAAGATTTTGCAGGGGCAGGTGAAGCTTTCTTT
TRBJ2-7 . . TRBV11-2 CASSLVSYEQYF TGTGCCAGCAGCTTAGTATCCTACGAGCAGTACTTC
TRBJ2-6 few . TRBV23-1 CASSPQTCISGANVLTF TGCGCCAGCAGTCCCCAGACATGTATATCTGGGGCCAACGTCCTGACTTTC
TRBJ2-7 medium-sized . TRBV10-3 CAISESDRPQYF TGTGCCATCAGTGAGTCCGACAGACCGCAGTACTTC
TRBJ2-7 . . TRBV29-1 CSVDLDVGANYEQYF TGCAGCGTTGATCTTGACGTGGGGGCAAACTACGAGCAGTACTTC
TRBJ1-2 once . TRBV4-1 CASSQDRSTYYGDTF TGCGCCAGCAGCCAAGATAGGTCCACCTACTATGGGGACACCTTC
TRBJ2-5 once . TRBV7-9 CASSPGRETQYF TGTGCCAGCAGCCCGGGCCGGGAGACCCAGTACTTC
TRBJ2-3 . . TRBV30 CAWSEGSADTQYF TGTGCCTGGAGTGAAGGGAGTGCAGATACGCAGTATTTT
TRBJ2-3 . . TRBV5-4 CASSWGGPSLGDTQYF TGTGCCAGCAGCTGGGGTGGACCAAGCCTTGGGGATACGCAGTATTTT